Listed below are T cell receptor beta chains from one sample, sequenced in a study of shared clonotypes between healthy human individuals. Sequencing was performed with immunoSEQ multiplex PCR; in TCRdb, only in-frame clones are kept and a portion is missing. The table has around 2.5 million clones, approximately 94% seen once. What was sequenced was naive CD4+ T cells from PBMCs. All receptors derive from a man aged 18 to 35 in good health. Some clones in this sample may be carry-over from other donors' samples. CDR3s include the opening cysteine and the closing phenylalanine or tryptophan. The D gene is left open where the match is weak. Clone size is given for some rows only: seen once, a few or many times, or a class if the clone is expanded.

abundance,d_gene,j_gene,v_gene,CDR3nt,CDR3aa
few,TRBD2,TRBJ2-1,TRBV9,TGTGCCAGCAGCGGAGCGGGAGACTCCTACAATGAGCAGTTCTTC,CASSGAGDSYNEQFF
NA,NA,TRBJ1-2,TRBV27,TGTGCCAGCCCCTATGGCTACACCTTC,CASPYGYTF
NA,NA,TRBJ1-4,TRBV5-1,TGCGCCAGCAGCATGGACCCCAATGAAAAACTGTTTTTT,CASSMDPNEKLFF
NA,NA,TRBJ1-1,TRBV18,TGTGCCAGCTCACGACATTCGGACACTGAAGCTTTCTTT,CASSRHSDTEAFF
NA,NA,TRBJ1-1,TRBV4-2,TGTGCCAGCAGCCAAGACCGGTACCCTTATCCTGAAGCTTTCTTT,CASSQDRYPYPEAFF
NA,TRBD1,TRBJ2-2,TRBV15,TGTGCCACCAGCAGGCGGACAGGAATCACCGGGGAGCTGTTTTTT,CATSRRTGITGELFF
NA,TRBD1,TRBJ1-5,TRBV29-1,TGCAGCGTTGGGGTTTCAGGGGGGGGTCAGCCCCAGCATTTT,CSVGVSGGGQPQHF
NA,TRBD2,TRBJ2-3,TRBV19,TGTGCCAGTAGTGCCGGGGGGTTTAGCACAGATACGCAGTATTTT,CASSAGGFSTDTQYF
NA,NA,TRBJ2-5,TRBV7-3,TGTGCCAGCAGCGCTGGCCAGTACCAAGAGACCCAGTACTTC,CASSAGQYQETQYF
NA,NA,TRBJ2-5,TRBV28,TGTGCCAGCAGTTTAGGGGGCTCGGGCGGACAAGAGACCCAGTACTTC,CASSLGGSGGQETQYF
NA,NA,TRBJ1-1,TRBV27,TGTGCCAGCAGTTTATATCGGACAGCCATAATCGCTGAAGCTTTCTTT,CASSLYRTAIIAEAFF
NA,TRBD2,TRBJ2-7,TRBV6-5,TGTGCCAGCAGAAATAGCGGGGACGCCTACGAGCAGTACTTC,CASRNSGDAYEQYF
few,NA,TRBJ1-5,TRBV28,TGTGCCAGCAGTTTGATCCCGGGACAAGTCTATCAGCCCCAGCATTTT,CASSLIPGQVYQPQHF
NA,TRBD2,TRBJ2-3,TRBV28,TGTGCCAGCAGTTTAGTGTCGGGAACTAGCGGGAGGGCCAGGACAGATACGCAGTATTTT,CASSLVSGTSGRARTDTQYF
NA,TRBD2,TRBJ2-1,TRBV27,TGTGCCAGCAGTCCAGGCCTAGCGGCTCTCAATGAGCAGTTCTTC,CASSPGLAALNEQFF
NA,NA,TRBJ1-2,TRBV28,TGTGCCAGCAGTTTCAGGGAAGGCTATGGCTACACCTTC,CASSFREGYGYTF
NA,NA,TRBJ1-4,TRBV19,TGTGCCAGTAGTATCAGCAGGGCTGAAAAACTGTTTTTT,CASSISRAEKLFF
NA,TRBD1,TRBJ2-5,TRBV28,TGTGCCAGCAGTTCCGGACAGGGAGGACAAGAGACCCAGTACTTC,CASSSGQGGQETQYF
NA,NA,TRBJ1-5,TRBV4-1,TGCGCCAGCAGCCCCTACCTGGACAGTCTAGGTCAGCCCCAGCATTTT,CASSPYLDSLGQPQHF
NA,NA,TRBJ1-5,TRBV15,TGTGCCACCAGCGCCGATCTGGGGGGGCAACAGCCCCAGCATTTT,CATSADLGGQQPQHF
NA,NA,TRBJ1-2,TRBV6-5,TGTGCCGCAGCAAGCGGGATTAACTATGGCTACACCTTC,CAAASGINYGYTF
NA,TRBD1,TRBJ2-7,TRBV7-8,TGTGCCAGCAGCCACGGACAGGGACAGGGCGAGCAGTACTTC,CASSHGQGQGEQYF
NA,TRBD2,TRBJ2-7,TRBV4-3,TGCGCCAGCAGCCAAGATAGGACTAGCGAAGCCTACGAGCAGTACTTC,CASSQDRTSEAYEQYF
few,TRBD2,TRBJ2-3,TRBV19,TGTGCCAGTCTCGATAGCGGGAAGAGCACAGATACGCAGTATTTT,CASLDSGKSTDTQYF
NA,NA,TRBJ2-5,TRBV2,TGTGCCAGCAGGCCCGAAGAGACCCAGTACTTC,CASRPEETQYF
once,NA,TRBJ2-1,TRBV9,TGTGCCAGCAGCCCCCCGGTCGGACCCCAATTCTTC,CASSPPVGPQFF
NA,NA,TRBJ1-4,TRBV5-1,TGCGCCAGCAGCTTGTTCACCGGGACGGCTAATGAAAAACTGTTTTTT,CASSLFTGTANEKLFF